The clone carrying this TCR beta chain was counted once. Its specificity is unknown. The donors, all healthy, were Caucasians living in Russia, aged roughly 6 to 95. Germline CDR1 and CDR2: SEHNR and FQNEAQ (reference sequence). The CDR3 consists of 14 residues. A J-beta primer mix and a sample-barcoded 5' primer were used in a second PCR of about 7 to 12 cycles. Each cDNA molecule carried a tag from a template-switch adaptor that contained 12 random nucleotides. One entry per CDR3 protein, called by TCRdb with MiXCR from the 5' RACE reads. This sample has approximately 790,000 distinct CDR3 sequences, with roughly 60% found just once. The data are from a study of blood T cells in healthy people across ages. Whole-study results and caveats: Possibly, changes in expanded clonotypes were confounded because donor CMV status was unknown. Diversity was estimated from one million T cells, and these estimates were considered underestimates.

The clonotype was recovered from a man aged 25 to 40 in good health. The sequenced sample was blood. This chain joins TRBV7-9 and TRBJ2-1; 13 positions match TRBD2. The J call may be faulty, since TRBJ2-7 better matches the DNA end. CDR3 in amino acids: CASRGLAGYNEQYF. The DNA for the CDR3 is TGTGCCAGCAGGGGACTAGCGGGATACAATGAGCAGTACTTC.